The rows below give T cell receptor beta chains drawn from one sample of a study of T cell responses to AZD1222 COVID-19 vaccine. Clones were sequenced by immunoSEQ multiplex PCR, and TCRdb holds only the in-frame ones, with some missing. In the table there are under 130,000 clones, 88% of which are singletons. The sequencing here drew on peripheral blood, taken on day 0 of AZD1222 vaccination. The receptors were sampled from an adult in good health. CDR3s include the opening cysteine and the closing phenylalanine or tryptophan. The D gene is left open where the match is weak. Clone size appears in some rows only: once, few, many, or a class for an expanded clone.

>TRBJ2-6|TRBV27|TRBD2|NA
TGTGCCAGCAGATATGGGGGGGCTGGGGCCAACGTCCTGACTTTC
CASRYGGAGANVLTF
>TRBJ2-1|TRBV5-1|NA|NA
TGCGCCAGCAGCTTACAGGGGGGGCCTTACAATGAGCAGTTCTTC
CASSLQGGPYNEQFF
>TRBJ1-5|TRBV5-1|NA|once
TGCGCCAGCAGCTTGAACGGATATAGCAATCAGCCCCAGCATTTT
CASSLNGYSNQPQHF
>TRBJ2-7|TRBV20-1|TRBD2|NA
TGCAGTGCCAGTCCGGGCCCTAGCGGGAGGTGGGGTGAGCAGTACTTC
CSASPGPSGRWGEQYF
>TRBJ1-4|TRBV5-1|TRBD1|NA
TGCGCCAGCAGCACCGGGACAGGGGGGGAAAAACTGTTTTTT
CASSTGTGGEKLFF
>TRBJ1-1|TRBV28|NA|NA
TGTGCCAGCAGTTACACACCCCGGGACACTGAAGCTTTCTTT
CASSYTPRDTEAFF
>TRBJ1-4|TRBV19|NA|NA
TGTGCCAGTAGTATCTCGGGGGGCGCGGAAAAACTGTTTTTT
CASSISGGAEKLFF
>TRBJ2-7|TRBV24-1|TRBD1|NA
TGTGCCACCAGTGATCCGGGACAGGGGGCCGACGAGCAGTACTTC
CATSDPGQGADEQYF
>TRBJ2-6|TRBV25-1|NA|NA
TGTGCCAGCAGTGAATCGCACGGGGCCAACGTCCTGACTTTC
CASSESHGANVLTF
>TRBJ2-1|TRBV7-3|TRBD1|NA
TGTGCCAGCAGCCTCGACAGGGGGGAACACAATGAGCAGTTCTTC
CASSLDRGEHNEQFF
>TRBJ1-2|TRBV21-1|NA|NA
TGTGCCAGCAGCACATCGGACAGGGCCCGAAACTATGGCTACACCTTC
CASSTSDRARNYGYTF
>TRBJ2-1|TRBV24-1|TRBD2|NA
TGTGCCACCAGTGGAACGGGAGGGGTGTATGAGCAGTTCTTC
CATSGTGGVYEQFF
>TRBJ2-2|TRBV7-9|NA|NA
TGTGCCAGCAGCTTAGGACAGAACCTGAACACCGGGGAGCTGTTTTTT
CASSLGQNLNTGELFF
>TRBJ2-1|TRBV7-2|NA|NA
TGTGCCAGCAGCTTAGTTCGCGGTAACTCCTACAATGAGCAGTTCTTC
CASSLVRGNSYNEQFF